These 13 T cell receptor beta chains were all obtained from the same sample, sequenced in a study of T cell repertoires in cytomegalovirus infection. TCRdb ran MiXCR on the reads and lists one entry per CDR3 protein. The sample includes some 110,000 distinct CDR3 sequences, around 32% of them seen just once. These receptors lack a known antigen. Sequences were derived from CD8+ T cells from cultured PBMCs, sampled from culture after CMV antigen stimulation. All receptors come from a human donor in good health (CMV status not recorded). Some clones in this sample may be carry-over from other donors' samples.

This clonotype was counted only a few times. This chain uses TRBV4-1 with TRBJ2-1; D remains unclear. The germline V gene encodes CDR1 MGHRA and CDR2 YSYEKL. CDR3 size: 16 residues. V shed 0 bases and J shed 4 bases, with 13 bases lying between them. This CDR3 is CASSQDEFGRYNEQFF. CDR3 nucleotides: TGCGCCAGCAGCCAAGATGAGTTTGGCAGATACAATGAGCAGTTCTTC.

This sequence joins TRBV27 and TRBJ1-2; perhaps TRBD1 as D (6 bases). With 8 bases removed from V and 6 bases from J, the gap between germline ends came to 19 bases. The CDR3 contains 14 residues. Per the germline V gene, CDR1 is MNHEY and CDR2 is SMNVEV (reference sequence). In DNA form, the CDR3 reads TGTGCCAGCTCCGATCTACAGGGTTGGAATGGCTACACCTTC. This gives the protein CASSDLQGWNGYTF.

The sample holds a few counts of this clonotype. The chain recombines TRBV7-2 with TRBJ1-1; D uncertain. The ends were cut back, 1 base at V and 5 bases at J, with 8 bases in the middle. Germline V gene lookup returns CDR1 SGHTA and CDR2 FQGNSA. CDR3 size: 13 residues. The CDR3 sequence is CASSLVGVTEAFF. The CDR3 coding sequence is TGTGCCAGCAGCTTAGTCGGAGTAACTGAAGCTTTCTTT.

This clonotype occurred a few times. The chain couples TRBV6-6 to TRBJ1-6; no definite D call. The germline CDR1 and CDR2 sequences are MNHNY and SVGAGI (reference sequence). Trimming pared 8 bases from V and 0 bases from J, leaving 5 bases between. The CDR3 totals 13 residues. The CDR3 protein is CASSSSYNSPLHF. The CDR3 DNA reads as TGTGCCAGCTCGAGCTCCTATAATTCACCCCTCCACTTT.

In its sample, this clonotype was seen a few times. The chain employs TRBV5-4 and TRBJ2-5, with 7 bases that match TRBD1. Trimming at V came to 3 bases and at J to 2 bases, leaving 1 base not matched to a gene. CDR1 SGHNT and CDR2 YYREEE come from the germline V gene (reference sequence). CDR3 length: 13 residues. For the CDR3, the DNA is TGTGCCAGCAGCTGGACAGGTCAAGAGACCCAGTACTTC. It is translated as CASSWTGQETQYF.

The genes are TRBV6-6 and TRBJ1-5, with unresolved D. V lost 1 base and J 0 bases, leaving 4 bases between the germline ends. The CDR3 is made up of 14 amino acids. In germline, CDR1 is MNHNY, CDR2 SVGAGI (reference sequence). This chain's CDR3 is CASSYLDSNQPQHF. The CDR3 bases are TGTGCCAGCAGTTACTTGGATAGCAATCAGCCCCAGCATTTT.

The rearrangement joins TRBV20-1 to TRBJ2-7; TRBD2 agrees at 8 bases. The CDR3 consists of 15 residues. CDR1 is DFQATT, CDR2 SNEGSKA, per germline (reference sequence). Germline trimming cut 0 bases from V and 3 bases from J; bases unmatched to any gene: 7. The CDR3 here is CSARDRRGGDYEQYF. CDR3 sequence (DNA): TGCAGTGCTAGAGATCGTCGGGGGGGAGACTACGAGCAGTACTTC.

The table lists this clonotype with many counts. The chain couples TRBV12-3 or TRBV12-4 to TRBJ2-5; no clear D gene. V dropped 5 bases and J dropped 0 bases, with 16 bases sitting between them. This CDR3 has 16 residues. CDR3 in amino acids: CASSPPIGINQETQYF. In DNA form, the CDR3 reads TGTGCCAGCAGTCCACCCATCGGAATAAACCAAGAGACCCAGTACTTC.

The chain recombines TRBV5-1 with TRBJ2-4, with D perhaps given as TRBD1 or TRBD2 (5 bases each). CDR1 and CDR2 (germline): SGHRS, YFSETQ. The V gene lost 4 bases and the J gene lost 3 bases, with 17 bases spanning the gap. This CDR3 has 16 residues. The CDR3: CASSPRPRGDKNIQYF. As DNA, the CDR3 is TGCGCCAGCAGCCCCCGCCCGAGGGGAGACAAAAACATTCAGTACTTC.

The rearrangement links TRBV7-2 to TRBJ1-1, with D unclear. Germline V gene data show CDR1 as SGHTA and CDR2 as FQGNSA. The ends were cut back, 10 bases at V and 0 bases at J, with 9 bases in the middle. This CDR3 comprises 12 residues. Here the CDR3 reads CATDQMNTEAFF. The CDR3 DNA reads TGTGCCACCGATCAAATGAACACTGAAGCTTTCTTT. The full variable domain, rest sourced from reference TRBV7-2 and TRBJ1-1, is GAGVSQSPSNKVTEKGKDVELRCDPISGHTALYWYRQSLGQGLEFLIYFQGNSAPDKSGLPSDRFSAERTGGSVSTLTIQRTQQEDSAVYLCATDQMNTEAFFGQGTRLTVV.

This chain joins TRBV4-1 and TRBJ1-2; D remains ambiguous. This CDR3 spans 17 amino acids. Trimming stripped 0 bases from V and 4 bases from J, with 18 bases between. Germline V gene data show CDR1 as MGHRA and CDR2 as YSYEKL. The CDR3 nucleotides read TGCGCCAGCAGCCAAGATAACTCGGCATCCCCTGGCTATGGCTACACCTTC. Its translation: CASSQDNSASPGYGYTF.

CDR3 nucleotide sequence: TGTGCCAGCTCACCGACAGACCTTTTGTCACCCCTCCACTTT. Amino acid sequence: CASSPTDLLSPLHF. The chain has TRBV18 and TRBJ1-6; tentatively, D is TRBD1 (5 bases). V lost 3 bases to trimming and J lost 10 bases, with 13 bases between them. CDR3 length: 14 amino acids. CDR1 and CDR2 from the germline V gene are KGHSH and LQKENI.

In its sample, this clonotype was seen a few times. The chain links TRBV6-2 or TRBV6-3 to TRBJ2-1; 8 nucleotides align to TRBD2. This CDR3 is built from 12 residues. Looked up from germline, CDR1 is MNHEY and CDR2 is SVGEGT. V gave up 10 bases and J gave up 6 bases; unmatched junction bases: 5. Here the CDR3 DNA reads TGTGCCACCACCGCGGGGGGCAATGAGCAGTTCTTC. Translation gives CATTAGGNEQFF.